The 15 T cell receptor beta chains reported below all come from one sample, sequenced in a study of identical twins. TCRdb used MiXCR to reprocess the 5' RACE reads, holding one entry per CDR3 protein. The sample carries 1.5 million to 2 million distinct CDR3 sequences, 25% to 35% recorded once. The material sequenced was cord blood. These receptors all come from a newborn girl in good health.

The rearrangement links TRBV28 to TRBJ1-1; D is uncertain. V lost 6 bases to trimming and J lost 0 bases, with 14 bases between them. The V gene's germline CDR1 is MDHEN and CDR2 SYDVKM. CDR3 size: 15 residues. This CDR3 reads CASRWGGGMNTEAFF. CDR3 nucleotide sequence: TGTGCCAGCAGATGGGGAGGCGGAATGAACACTGAAGCTTTCTTT. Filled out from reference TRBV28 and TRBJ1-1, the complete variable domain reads DVKVTQSSRYLVKRTGEKVFLECVQDMDHENMFWYRQDPGLGLRLIYFSYDVKMKEKGDIPEGYSVSREKKERFSLILESASTNQTSMYLCASRWGGGMNTEAFFGQGTRLTVV.

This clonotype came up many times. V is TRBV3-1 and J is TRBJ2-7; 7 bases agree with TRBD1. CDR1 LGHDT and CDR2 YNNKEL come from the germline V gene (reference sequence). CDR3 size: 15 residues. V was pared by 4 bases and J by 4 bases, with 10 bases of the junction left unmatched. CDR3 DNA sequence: TGTGCCAGCAGCCCCGGGACAGTAAAATGGTACGAGCAGTACTTC. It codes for CASSPGTVKWYEQYF.

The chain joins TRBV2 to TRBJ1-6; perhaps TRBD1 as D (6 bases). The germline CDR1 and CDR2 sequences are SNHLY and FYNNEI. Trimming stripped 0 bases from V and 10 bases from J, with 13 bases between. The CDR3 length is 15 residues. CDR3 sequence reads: CASSEAQGSRSPLHF. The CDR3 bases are TGTGCCAGCAGTGAAGCGCAGGGGAGTAGATCACCCCTCCACTTT. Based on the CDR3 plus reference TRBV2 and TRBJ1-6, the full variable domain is EPEVTQTPSHQVTQMGQEVILRCVPISNHLYFYWYRQILGQKVEFLVSFYNNEISEKSEIFDDQFSVERPDGSNFTLKIRSTKLEDSAMYFCASSEAQGSRSPLHFGNGTRLTVT.

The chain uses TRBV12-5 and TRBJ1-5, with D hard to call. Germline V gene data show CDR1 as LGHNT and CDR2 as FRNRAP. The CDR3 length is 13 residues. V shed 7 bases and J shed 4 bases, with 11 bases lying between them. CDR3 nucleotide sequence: TGTGCTAGTGCCAAGGGAGTAAATCAGCCCCAGCATTTT. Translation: CASAKGVNQPQHF. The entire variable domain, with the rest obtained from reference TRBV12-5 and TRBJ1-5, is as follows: DARVTQTPRHKVTEMGQEVTMRCQPILGHNTVFWYRQTMMQGLELLAYFRNRAPLDDSGMPKDRFSAEMPDATLATLKIQPSEPRDSAVYFCASAKGVNQPQHFGDGTRLSIL.

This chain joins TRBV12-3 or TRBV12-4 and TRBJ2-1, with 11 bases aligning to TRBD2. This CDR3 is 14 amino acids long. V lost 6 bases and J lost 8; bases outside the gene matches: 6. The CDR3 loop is CASSTSGSRHEQFF. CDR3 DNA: TGTGCCAGCAGCACTAGCGGGAGCCGGCATGAGCAGTTCTTC.

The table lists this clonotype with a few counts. CDR3 nucleotides: TGTGCCAGCAGTTACCCCAAGAGGACAGGGATAAGATACAATGAGCAGTTCTTC. This encodes CASSYPKRTGIRYNEQFF. This rearrangement joins TRBV6-5 to TRBJ2-1; 8 bases map to TRBD1. Germline V gives CDR1 MNHEY, CDR2 SVGAGI. The trim removed 2 bases at V and 4 bases at J, leaving 13 bases unmatched. There are 18 residues in the CDR3.

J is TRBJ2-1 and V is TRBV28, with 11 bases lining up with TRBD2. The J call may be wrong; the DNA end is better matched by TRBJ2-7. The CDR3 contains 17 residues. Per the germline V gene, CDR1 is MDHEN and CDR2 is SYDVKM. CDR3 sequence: CASSLPSLAGGDNEQYF. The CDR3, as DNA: TGTGCCAGCAGTCTCCCTAGCCTAGCGGGAGGTGACAATGAGCAGTACTTC.

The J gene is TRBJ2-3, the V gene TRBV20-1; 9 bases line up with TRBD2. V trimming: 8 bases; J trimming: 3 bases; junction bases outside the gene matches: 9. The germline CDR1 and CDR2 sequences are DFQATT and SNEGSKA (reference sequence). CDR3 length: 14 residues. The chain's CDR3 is CSKKWSGGTDTQYF. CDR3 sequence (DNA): TGCAGTAAAAAATGGAGCGGGGGGACAGATACGCAGTATTTT.

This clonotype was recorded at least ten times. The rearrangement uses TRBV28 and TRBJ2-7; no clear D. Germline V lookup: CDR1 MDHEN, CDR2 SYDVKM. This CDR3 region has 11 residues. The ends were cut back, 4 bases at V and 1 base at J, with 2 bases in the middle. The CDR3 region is CASSWSYEQYF. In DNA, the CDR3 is TGTGCCAGCAGTTGGTCCTACGAGCAGTACTTC.

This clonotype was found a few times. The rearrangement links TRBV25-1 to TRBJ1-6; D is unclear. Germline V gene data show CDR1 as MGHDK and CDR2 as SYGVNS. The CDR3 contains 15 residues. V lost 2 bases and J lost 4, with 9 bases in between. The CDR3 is CASSEAENYNSPLHF. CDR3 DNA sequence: TGTGCCAGCAGTGAAGCAGAAAATTATAATTCACCCCTCCACTTT. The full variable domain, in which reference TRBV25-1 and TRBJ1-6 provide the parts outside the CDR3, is EADIYQTPRYLVIGTGKKITLECSQTMGHDKMYWYQQDPGMELHLIHYSYGVNSTEKGDLSSESTVSRIRTEHFPLTLESARPSHTSQYLCASSEAENYNSPLHFGNGTRLTVT.

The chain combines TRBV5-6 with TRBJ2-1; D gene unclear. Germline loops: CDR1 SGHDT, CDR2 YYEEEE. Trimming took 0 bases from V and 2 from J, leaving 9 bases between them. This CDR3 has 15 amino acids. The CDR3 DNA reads TGTGCCAGCAGCTTGGCCCCGGAACCCTACAATGAGCAGTTCTTC. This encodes CASSLAPEPYNEQFF.

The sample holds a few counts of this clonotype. The CDR3 sequence is CASSQGTDTGELFF. The CDR3 DNA reads TGTGCCAGCAGCCAAGGGACAGACACCGGGGAGCTGTTTTTT. This rearrangement joins TRBV3-1 to TRBJ2-2, with D perhaps matching TRBD1 (6 bases). This CDR3 has 14 residues. V was pared by 1 base and J by 3 bases, with 6 bases between. Germline CDR1 LGHDT, CDR2 YNNKEL (reference sequence). The full variable domain, with the rest looked up from reference TRBV3-1 and TRBJ2-2, is DTAVSQTPKYLVTQMGNDKSIKCEQNLGHDTMYWYKQDSKKFLKIMFSYNNKELIINETVPNRFSPKSPDKAHLNLHINSLELGDSAVYFCASSQGTDTGELFFGEGSRLTVL.

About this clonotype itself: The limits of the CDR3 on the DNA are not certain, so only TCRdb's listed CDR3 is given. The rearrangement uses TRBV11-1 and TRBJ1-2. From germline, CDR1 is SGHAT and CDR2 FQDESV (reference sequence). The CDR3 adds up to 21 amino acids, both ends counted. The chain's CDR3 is CASSYDGTNYDYTFGSYGYTF.

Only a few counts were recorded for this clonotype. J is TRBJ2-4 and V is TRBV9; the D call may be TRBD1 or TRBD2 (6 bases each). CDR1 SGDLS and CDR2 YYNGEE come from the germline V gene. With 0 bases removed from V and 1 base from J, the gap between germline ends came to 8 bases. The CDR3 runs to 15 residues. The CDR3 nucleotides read TGTGCCAGCAGCGTAGGAGGGGGGGCCAAAAACATTCAGTACTTC. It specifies CASSVGGGAKNIQYF.

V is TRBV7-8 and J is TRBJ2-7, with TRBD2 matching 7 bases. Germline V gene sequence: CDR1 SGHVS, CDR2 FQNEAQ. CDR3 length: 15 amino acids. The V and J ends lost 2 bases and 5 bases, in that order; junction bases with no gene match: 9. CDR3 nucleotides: TGTGCCAGCAGCTTAAGCCCCGGGACTACCAACGAGCAGTACTTC. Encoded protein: CASSLSPGTTNEQYF.